The 8 T cell receptor beta chains listed next were all sequenced from one sample in a study of cytomegalovirus exposure and HLA in healthy donors (dated by TCRdb to 2015 to 2018). Preparation of the library involved the immunoSEQ multiplex PCR assay. TCRdb holds this immuneACCESS table with in-frame rearrangements only. Some clones are missing; in checked studies, unresolved V genes explain under half, and the rest has no known cause. This sample has tens of thousands of clones in its table, and approximately 96% of those were observed once. The ten largest clones capture around 1.5% of the sample. The sample consisted of PBMCs. The source of these receptors is a woman aged 18 to 35 in good health and CMV-seropositive.

The chain links TRBV28 to TRBJ1-5; TRBD1 matches 9 bases. Germline assignment: CDR1 MDHEN and CDR2 SYDVKM. Unmatched junction bases numbered 13, after V lost 6 bases and J lost 1 base. CDR3 size: 18 residues. Written as DNA, the CDR3 is TGTGCCAGCAGAGACGGATACAGGGGGCGGAACAGCAATCAGCCCCAGCATTTT. Amino acids: CASRDGYRGRNSNQPQHF.

The chain couples TRBV5-5 to TRBJ1-4, with a possible D match to TRBD1 (5 bases). Germline V gives CDR1 SGHKS, CDR2 YYEKEE (reference sequence). The V end lost 2 bases, the J end lost 4 bases, and 9 bases lay between the germline ends. This CDR3 region has 14 residues. The CDR3 nucleotides read TGTGCCAGCAGCTTCGGGGGGAATAATGAAAAACTGTTTTTT. It specifies CASSFGGNNEKLFF.

This chain joins TRBV11-2 and TRBJ2-7; D remains unclear. Trimming removed 0 bases from V and 3 bases from J, with 6 bases in between. Germline V gene lookup returns CDR1 SGHAT and CDR2 FQNNGV. The CDR3 loop spans 13 amino acids. The CDR3 here is CASSLEQIYEQYF. The CDR3 DNA is TGTGCCAGCAGCTTAGAACAGATCTACGAGCAGTACTTC. The variable domain in full, completed from reference TRBV11-2 and TRBJ2-7, reads EAGVAQSPRYKIIEKRQSVAFWCNPISGHATLYWYQQILGQGPKLLIQFQNNGVVDDSQLPKDRFSAERLKGVDSTLKIQPAKLEDSAVYLCASSLEQIYEQYFGPGTRLTVT.

The V and J genes are TRBV28 and TRBJ2-7; the D gene is possibly TRBD2 (5 bases). V shed 2 bases and J shed 5 bases, with 10 bases lying between them. Germline V gene data show CDR1 as MDHEN and CDR2 as SYDVKM. The CDR3 is made up of 13 amino acids. The CDR3 sequence: CASSLREGHEQYF. The CDR3 DNA sequence: TGTGCCAGCAGTTTAAGAGAGGGCCACGAGCAGTACTTC.

Worth noting for this clone: The sample has other DNA sequences that encode this CDR3 too. CDR3 protein: CASSRDRNTGELFF. CDR3 coding DNA: TGTGCCAGCAGCCGGGACAGAAACACCGGGGAGCTGTTTTTT. The chain employs TRBV28 and TRBJ2-2; 7 nucleotides match TRBD1. The germline CDR1 and CDR2 sequences are MDHEN and SYDVKM. Trimming took 6 bases from V and 2 from J; bases not matched to a gene: 3. The CDR3 contains 14 residues. The full variable domain, its missing parts supplied by reference TRBV28 and TRBJ2-2, is DVKVTQSSRYLVKRTGEKVFLECVQDMDHENMFWYRQDPGLGLRLIYFSYDVKMKEKGDIPEGYSVSREKKERFSLILESASTNQTSMYLCASSRDRNTGELFFGEGSRLTVL.

V gene TRBV18 combines with J gene TRBJ2-1; 12 bases are shared with TRBD2. The CDR3 is made up of 15 amino acids. Germline V lookup: CDR1 KGHSH, CDR2 LQKENI. Trimming cost V 4 bases and J 5 bases; bases outside gene matches: 3. CDR3 amino acids: CASSQTSGSNNEQFF. CDR3 DNA sequence: TGTGCCAGCTCACAGACTAGCGGGAGTAACAATGAGCAGTTCTTC.

The chain uses TRBV5-6 and TRBJ1-5; the D gene is possibly TRBD1 (5 bases). Germline values: CDR1 SGHDT, CDR2 YYEEEE. The CDR3 covers 15 residues. V dropped 2 bases and J dropped 0 bases, with 9 bases sitting between them. In DNA, the CDR3 is TGTGCCAGCAGCTTAACAGGTAATAGCAATCAGCCCCAGCATTTT. Protein product: CASSLTGNSNQPQHF.

The chain uses TRBV28 and TRBJ2-3, with 7 bases that match TRBD1. This CDR3 region has 17 residues. Losses at the gene ends were 4 bases for V and 2 bases for J; bases not matched to a gene: 12. CDR1 MDHEN and CDR2 SYDVKM come from the germline V gene. CDR3: CASSSNLLDRFTDTQYF. The CDR3, as DNA: TGTGCCAGCAGTTCCAATCTATTGGACAGGTTCACAGATACGCAGTATTTT.